This record covers a single T cell receptor beta chain. It has no known antigen specificity. No base-level quality is on record; no much larger clone is a single base apart. V sheds 5 bases and J sheds 1 base, leaving 14 bases between their ends. In the germline V gene, CDR1 corresponds to MNHEY and CDR2 to SVGEGT. The CDR3 covers 16 residues, taking in both the cysteine and the phenylalanine. Left in the record is the CDR3 DNA by itself, 48 bases read in frame from the first base. This specimen comes from a study of blood T cell repertoires in COVID-19 (dated by TCRdb to the early 2020s). Background on the whole study: Samples from collaborators originated in the United States, Italy and Spain and spanned both the acute and convalescent phases of COVID-19. The prospective study material was composed of cDNA or gDNA derived from T cells, B-cell-depleted T cells, or PBMCs. Subjects who had been exposed to COVID-19, were actively infected with it, or had recovered from it provided the deeply sampled blood TCRbeta repertoires that made up the dataset. The repertoires were released in a freely available public database intended as a resource for research on the immune response to SARS-CoV-2. The samples were drawn from the first 160 participants of the ongoing ImmuneRACE study and from 1,254 subjects provided by 6 global collaborators. Sample metadata almost always included a de-identified subject ID, COVID-19 status, age in years and sex. Where available, HLA class I and class II types were taken from metadata supplied by the sample provider and were not determined by assay-based typing. The full study reports these points: The quantity of clinical and demographic metadata differed by source and by participant and was supplied without curation.

The immunoSEQ Assay, a bias-controlled multiplex PCR, was used to amplify TCRbeta CDR3 regions from genomic DNA. In the original analysis: Nucleated cell counts per sample were estimated from amplification of reference gene primers within the assay. To quantify the absolute abundance of each unique TCRbeta CDR3 rearrangement, sequence reads were collapsed and filtered. Productive Simpson clonality was computed per sample as the square root of Simpson's diversity index over productive rearrangements. TCRdb took over this immuneACCESS table, retaining in-frame rearrangements with V and J assigned. Such tables are incomplete; in checked studies, under half of the missing clones stem from an unresolved V gene, and the remainder is unexplained. D and trimming were read from the DNA, whereas the V and J calls and clone size are those reported in that table. For this sample there are 300,000 to 450,000 clones; 89% appear just once. The top ten constitute 3% of the sample.

In Seattle, one collaborating source enrolled patients while the infection was active and tracked those patients longitudinally over the course of disease. Each collaborating institution followed its own protocols to collect whole blood in K2EDTA tubes. Collaborator samples were shipped for TCRbeta analysis as frozen whole blood, isolated PBMCs, or DNA extracted from either sample type. The sequence is built from TRBV6-2 or TRBV6-3 and TRBJ2-2; the D gene is possibly TRBD2, with 6 bases matching. Specimen: peripheral blood. This receptor was taken from a woman in her 30s with COVID-19, enrolled during active disease. The CDR3 corresponds to CASSTGGLQNTGELFF. The DNA sequence is as follows: TGTGCCAGCAGTACCGGGGGACTCCAGAACACCGGGGAGCTGTTTTTT.